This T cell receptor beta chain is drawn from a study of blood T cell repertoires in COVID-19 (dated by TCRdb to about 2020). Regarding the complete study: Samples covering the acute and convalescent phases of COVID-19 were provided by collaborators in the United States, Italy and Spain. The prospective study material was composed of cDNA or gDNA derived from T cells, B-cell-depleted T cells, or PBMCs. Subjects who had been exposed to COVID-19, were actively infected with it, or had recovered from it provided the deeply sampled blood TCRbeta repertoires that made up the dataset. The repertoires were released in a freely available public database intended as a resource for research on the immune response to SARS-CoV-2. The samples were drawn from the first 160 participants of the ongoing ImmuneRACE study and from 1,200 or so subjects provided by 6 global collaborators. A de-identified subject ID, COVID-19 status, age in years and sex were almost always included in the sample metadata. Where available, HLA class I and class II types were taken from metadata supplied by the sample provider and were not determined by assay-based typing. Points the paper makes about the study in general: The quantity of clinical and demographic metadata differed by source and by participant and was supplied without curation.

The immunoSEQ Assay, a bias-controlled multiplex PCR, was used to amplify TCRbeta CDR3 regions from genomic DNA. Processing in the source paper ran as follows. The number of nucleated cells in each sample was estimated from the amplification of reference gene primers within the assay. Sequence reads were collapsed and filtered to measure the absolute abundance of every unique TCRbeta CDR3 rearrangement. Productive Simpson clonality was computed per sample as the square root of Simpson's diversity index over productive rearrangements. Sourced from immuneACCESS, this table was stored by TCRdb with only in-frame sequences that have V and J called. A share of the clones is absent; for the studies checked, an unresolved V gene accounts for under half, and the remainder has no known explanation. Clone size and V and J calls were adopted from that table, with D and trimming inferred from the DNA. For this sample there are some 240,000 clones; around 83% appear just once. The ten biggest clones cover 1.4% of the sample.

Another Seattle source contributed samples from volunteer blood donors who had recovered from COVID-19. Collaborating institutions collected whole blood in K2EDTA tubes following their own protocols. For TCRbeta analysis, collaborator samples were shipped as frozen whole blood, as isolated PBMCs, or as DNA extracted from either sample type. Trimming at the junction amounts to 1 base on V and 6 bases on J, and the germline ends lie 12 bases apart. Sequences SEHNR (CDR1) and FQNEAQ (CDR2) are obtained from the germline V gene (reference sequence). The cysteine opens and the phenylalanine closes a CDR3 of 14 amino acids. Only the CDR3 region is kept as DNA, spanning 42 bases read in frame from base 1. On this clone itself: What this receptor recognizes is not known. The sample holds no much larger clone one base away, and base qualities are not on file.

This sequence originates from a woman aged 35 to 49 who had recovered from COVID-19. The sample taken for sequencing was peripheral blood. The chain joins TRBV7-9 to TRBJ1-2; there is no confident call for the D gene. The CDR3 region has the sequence CASSLDSRIDGYTF. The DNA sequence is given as TGTGCCAGCAGCTTAGATAGCAGAATAGATGGCTACACCTTC.